One sample yielded the 30 T cell receptor beta chains listed below, sequenced in a study of a mutant IDH1 vaccine in newly diagnosed glioma. As for time point: baseline, week 1 (first vaccination visit). The treatment denotes: pre-vaccination baseline after standard-of-care therapy. The table came from immunoSEQ multiplex PCR; TCRdb's copy has only in-frame clones and leaves some out. The sample includes approximately 100,000 clones, about 87% of them seen just once. Sequenced here: PBMCs, sampled from a glioma patient treated with radiotherapy, temozolomide or both. These receptors all come from a woman aged 45 to 65 with glioma.

This rearrangement joins TRBV5-1 to TRBJ2-1; tentative D call: TRBD1 (6 bases). The CDR3 has 14 amino acids. Trimming left V 0 bases short and J 3 bases short, with 7 bases between. Germline CDR1 SGHRS, CDR2 YFSETQ. The CDR3 reads CASSLGDNYNEQFF. Here the CDR3 DNA reads TGCGCCAGCAGCTTGGGGGACAACTACAATGAGCAGTTCTTC.

This rearrangement joins TRBV19 to TRBJ2-2, with 7 bases lining up with TRBD1. The CDR3 sequence is 14 residues long. Looked up from germline, CDR1 is LNHDA and CDR2 is SQIVND (reference sequence). With V trimmed by 2 bases and J by 6 bases, 3 bases remained unmatched. The CDR3 loop reads CASSIRQGAGELFF. In DNA, the CDR3 is TGTGCCAGTAGTATACGCCAGGGGGCCGGGGAGCTGTTTTTT. Full variable domain (remainder filled in from reference TRBV19 and TRBJ2-2): DGGITQSPKYLFRKEGQNVTLSCEQNLNHDAMYWYRQDPGQGLRLIYYSQIVNDFQKGDIAEGYSVSREKKESFPLTVTSAQKNPTAFYLCASSIRQGAGELFFGEGSRLTVL.

The V gene is TRBV30, the J gene TRBJ1-3; 7 positions agree with TRBD1. Germline V lookup: CDR1 GTSNPN, CDR2 SVGIG (reference sequence). The J segment lost 4 bases and the V segment lost 4 bases, leaving 1 base of the junction unmatched. There are 12 residues in the CDR3. The chain's CDR3 is CAWTGGGNTIYF. In nucleotides, the CDR3 is TGTGCCTGGACAGGGGGAGGAAACACCATATATTTT.

For the CDR3, the DNA is TGTGCCAGCAGCTTGCTAGTCCCGTATGAGCAGTACTTC. This sequence encodes CASSLLVPYEQYF. The chain combines TRBV5-5 with TRBJ2-7; the D is unclear. Between the trimmed V and J ends, which lost 1 base and 7 bases, there was a span of 12 bases. The germline CDR1 and CDR2 sequences are SGHKS and YYEKEE (reference sequence). The CDR3 totals 13 residues.

CDR3 loop: CASSQGAIPAPQHF. The CDR3 DNA reads TGTGCCAGCAGCCAGGGGGCTATCCCGGCGCCCCAGCATTTT. V usage is TRBV11-2 and J usage is TRBJ1-5, with TRBD1 identical over 8 bases. The CDR3 loop spans 14 amino acids. The V segment lost 5 bases and the J segment 9 bases; nucleotides outside the gene matches: 9. Germline V gene data show CDR1 as SGHAT and CDR2 as FQNNGV.

The CDR3 coding sequence is TGTGCCACCAGCAGGGGACTAGCGGGAGGCACAGATACGCAGTATTTT. It yields the protein CATSRGLAGGTDTQYF. The rearrangement links TRBV15 to TRBJ2-3; 14 bases fit TRBD2. Germline trimming cut 3 bases from V and 1 base from J; bases unmatched to any gene: 0. Germline V CDR1 and CDR2: LNHNV, YYDKDF (reference sequence). The CDR3 sequence is 16 residues long. The variable domain in full, with the rest retrieved from reference TRBV15 and TRBJ2-3, is DAMVIQNPRYQVTQFGKPVTLSCSQTLNHNVMYWYQQKSSQAPKLLFHYYDKDFNNEADTPDNFQSRRPNTSFCFLDIRSPGLGDTAMYLCATSRGLAGGTDTQYFGPGTRLTVL.

CDR3 sequence reads: CASSSGQIRSTEAFF. In nucleotides, the CDR3 is TGTGCCAGCAGTTCGGGACAAATTAGGAGCACTGAAGCTTTCTTT. This rearrangement joins TRBV6-1 to TRBJ1-1, with TRBD1 as a possible D gene (6 bases). Germline-derived CDR1 and CDR2 are MNHNS and SASEGT. V was clipped by 5 bases and J by 4 bases, with 17 bases between them. The CDR3 has 15 amino acids.

The rearrangement links TRBV7-2 to TRBJ2-1; 8 nucleotides align to TRBD1. Losses at the gene ends were 4 bases for V and 6 bases for J; bases not matched to a gene: 8. The germline CDR1 and CDR2 sequences are SGHTA and FQGNSA. This CDR3 region has 15 residues. The CDR3 loop reads CASSYVIGTGNEQFF. The CDR3 nucleotides read TGTGCCAGCAGCTACGTCATAGGGACAGGCAATGAGCAGTTCTTC.

The rearrangement links TRBV18 to TRBJ1-4; the D gene is possibly TRBD1 (5 bases). Germline V gene data show CDR1 as KGHSH and CDR2 as LQKENI. This CDR3 spans 14 amino acids. Trimming removed 5 bases from V and 6 bases from J, with 13 bases in between. CDR3 region: CASSRDYRDEKLFF. The CDR3 DNA is TGTGCCAGCTCAAGGGACTACAGAGATGAAAAACTGTTTTTT.

The chain joins TRBV7-9 to TRBJ1-2; tentative D call: TRBD1 (5 bases). V was clipped by 3 bases and J by 8 bases, with 10 bases between them. Per the germline V gene, CDR1 is SEHNR and CDR2 is FQNEAQ (reference sequence). The CDR3 is made up of 12 amino acids. The CDR3 sequence: CASSLQQGGYTF. Here the CDR3 DNA reads TGTGCCAGCAGCTTGCAGCAGGGAGGCTACACCTTC.

This clone was found a few times. CDR3 bases: TGCAGCGTTGAGGGGACAGCCGCCTACGAGCAGTACTTC. Translation gives CSVEGTAAYEQYF. V gene TRBV29-1 combines with J gene TRBJ2-7; the match to TRBD1 covers 7 bases. This CDR3 region has 13 residues. V gave up 3 bases and J gave up 2 bases; unmatched junction bases: 4. Germline assignment: CDR1 SQVTM and CDR2 ANQGSEA.

The CDR3, as DNA: TGTGCCAGCAGCCCCCAGGACAGCGAACAGCCCCAGCATTTT. Encoded protein: CASSPQDSEQPQHF. The genes are TRBV7-9 and TRBJ1-5, with TRBD1 as a possible D gene (6 bases). Trimming cost V 5 bases and J 7 bases, with 15 bases left between them. The germline CDR1 and CDR2 sequences are SEHNR and FQNEAQ (reference sequence). This CDR3 contains 14 residues.

The chain joins TRBV7-8 to TRBJ1-5; 10 bases map to TRBD1. The CDR3 runs to 16 residues. The germline V gene encodes CDR1 SGHVS and CDR2 FQNEAQ. V dropped 5 bases and J dropped 5; count of bases not matched to a gene: 9. The CDR3 coding sequence is TGTGCCAGCAGCCCTACGACCGGGACAGGGGATCAGCCCCAGCATTTT. Protein: CASSPTTGTGDQPQHF.

This chain links TRBV7-8 with TRBJ1-1; TRBD1 agrees at 10 bases. Unmatched junction bases numbered 13, after V lost 3 bases and J lost 0 bases. Germline V lookup: CDR1 SGHVS, CDR2 FQNEAQ. The CDR3 runs to 19 residues. The CDR3 region is CASSLPGKGQGRLNTEAFF. The CDR3 DNA reads as TGTGCCAGCAGCTTGCCTGGTAAGGGACAGGGGCGGTTGAACACTGAAGCTTTCTTT.

The chain carries TRBV7-8 and TRBJ2-1; the D is unclear. Per germline, CDR1 SGHVS and CDR2 FQNEAQ. V was clipped by 5 bases and J by 4 bases, with 15 bases between them. The CDR3 sequence is 15 residues long. The CDR3 nucleotides read TGTGCCAGCAGCAGCCGGAGAGCCAGTTACAATGAGCAGTTCTTC. It specifies CASSSRRASYNEQFF.

This chain uses TRBV28 with TRBJ1-4; D remains ambiguous. Germline CDR1 MDHEN, CDR2 SYDVKM. The CDR3 covers 12 residues. V gave up 4 bases and J gave up 8 bases, with 8 bases separating them. The CDR3 region is CASSSNSEKLFF. The CDR3 region has the DNA TGTGCCAGCAGTTCCAACTCGGAAAAACTGTTTTTT.

The chain carries TRBV5-8 and TRBJ2-1; 7 nucleotides align to TRBD1. CDR1 and CDR2 from the germline V gene are SGHTS and YDEGEE. After removal of 2 bases from V and 10 bases from J, the junction contained 6 bases not matched to a gene. The CDR3 totals 13 residues. CDR3 region: CASSLDRVGEQFF. CDR3 in DNA: TGTGCCAGCAGCTTAGACAGGGTGGGCGAGCAGTTCTTC.

V gene TRBV5-1 combines with J gene TRBJ2-5; 7 bases agree with TRBD2. Germline-derived CDR1 and CDR2 are SGHRS and YFSETQ. Unmatched junction bases numbered 3, after V lost 0 bases and J lost 4 bases. The CDR3 length is 14 residues. The CDR3 is CASSLGLARETQYF. CDR3 DNA sequence: TGCGCCAGCAGCTTGGGACTAGCAAGAGAGACCCAGTACTTC.

This chain joins TRBV28 and TRBJ1-3; no clear D gene. Per germline, CDR1 MDHEN and CDR2 SYDVKM. V lost 2 bases, J lost 2 bases, and 7 bases lay in between. The CDR3 totals 14 residues. The CDR3 is CASSLEAAGNTIYF. In DNA, the CDR3 is TGTGCCAGCAGTTTAGAGGCGGCTGGAAACACCATATATTTT.

V is TRBV30 and J is TRBJ1-3; D uncertain. This CDR3 contains 12 residues. The germline V and J ends were trimmed by 8 bases and 6 bases, with 14 bases remaining between them. Looked up from germline, CDR1 is GTSNPN and CDR2 is SVGIG (reference sequence). The CDR3 DNA reads TGTGCCCGGACCGGAGGATTAAACACCATATATTTT. Translating it yields CARTGGLNTIYF.

The chain employs TRBV5-1 and TRBJ1-1; D is possibly TRBD1 (5 bases). Germline V gene data show CDR1 as SGHRS and CDR2 as YFSETQ. The CDR3 consists of 15 residues. The V and J ends lost 0 bases and 4 bases respectively, with 13 bases between them. The CDR3 spells CASSLEPHQGTEAFF. CDR3 DNA: TGCGCCAGCAGCTTGGAACCGCATCAGGGCACTGAAGCTTTCTTT.

Written as DNA, the CDR3 is TGTGCCAGCAGTGATTTGCTCAGTTCCTACGAGCAGTACTTC. Its protein is CASSDLLSSYEQYF. This chain uses TRBV2 with TRBJ2-7; D is undetermined. Trimming removed 3 bases from V and 1 base from J, with 10 bases in between. The CDR3 spans 14 residues. The germline CDR1 and CDR2 sequences are SNHLY and FYNNEI.

This chain uses TRBV9 with TRBJ2-7; D remains unclear. Germline V lookup: CDR1 SGDLS, CDR2 YYNGEE. The V gene lost 0 bases and the J gene lost 0 bases, with 4 bases spanning the gap. The CDR3 is 13 residues long. The DNA for the CDR3 is TGTGCCAGCAGCGTAGGGGTCTCCTACGAGCAGTACTTC. Its translation is CASSVGVSYEQYF.

This clone was detected once. The chain joins TRBV25-1 to TRBJ2-3; D gene uncertain. Deletions cut 6 bases from V and 2 bases from J, with 15 bases between. The CDR3 consists of 15 residues. CDR1 and CDR2 from the germline V gene are MGHDK and SYGVNS. CDR3 coding DNA: TGTGCCAGCAGGGGCCCCCCTACTCACACAGATACGCAGTATTTT. Amino acids: CASRGPPTHTDTQYF.

The chain employs TRBV18 and TRBJ2-6, with 9 bases lining up with TRBD1. This CDR3 has 15 amino acids. The ends lost 1 base at V and 6 bases at J; junction bases unmatched: 1. Per germline, CDR1 KGHSH and CDR2 LQKENI. In DNA form, the CDR3 reads TGTGCCAGCTCACCACGGACAGGGGTGGCCAACGTCCTGACTTTC. It is translated as CASSPRTGVANVLTF.

The V call is TRBV6-6, the J call TRBJ1-5; 11 bases are shared with TRBD1. With 6 bases clipped from V and 7 bases from J, the junction kept 8 bases outside the gene matches. The CDR3 covers 15 residues. CDR1 MNHNY and CDR2 SVGAGI come from the germline V gene (reference sequence). CDR3 in amino acids: CASRPRTGGRQPQHF. The CDR3 nucleotides are TGTGCCAGCAGACCTCGGACAGGGGGCCGACAGCCCCAGCATTTT.

This rearrangement joins TRBV11-2 to TRBJ1-3; D unclear. Trimming pared 1 base from V and 1 base from J, leaving 8 bases between. The germline V gene encodes CDR1 SGHAT and CDR2 FQNNGV. CDR3 length: 15 amino acids. CDR3 in amino acids: CASSLVAGSGNTIYF. The CDR3 DNA follows: TGTGCCAGCAGCTTAGTAGCTGGGTCTGGAAACACCATATATTTT. Full variable domain (rest looked up from reference TRBV11-2 and TRBJ1-3): EAGVAQSPRYKIIEKRQSVAFWCNPISGHATLYWYQQILGQGPKLLIQFQNNGVVDDSQLPKDRFSAERLKGVDSTLKIQPAKLEDSAVYLCASSLVAGSGNTIYFGEGSWLTVV.

The rearrangement uses TRBV29-1 and TRBJ2-7, with 8 positions matching TRBD1. J gave up 5 bases and V 6 bases, and 6 bases lay outside the gene matches. The CDR3 totals 12 residues. Germline CDR1 and CDR2: SQVTM and ANQGSEA. For the CDR3, the DNA is TGCAGCGTAACCGGGACAGGCAACGAGCAGTACTTC. Its protein is CSVTGTGNEQYF.

V and J are TRBV25-1 and TRBJ2-4, with D possibly being TRBD1 (5 bases). The germline V and J ends were trimmed by 9 bases and 1 base, with 16 bases remaining between them. CDR3 length: 15 amino acids. In germline, CDR1 is MGHDK, CDR2 SYGVNS. CDR3 in amino acids: CASTAGPGAKNIQYF. CDR3 in DNA: TGTGCCAGTACAGCAGGGCCTGGGGCCAAAAACATTCAGTACTTC.

The chain couples TRBV5-1 to TRBJ2-3, with D unresolved. Trimming left V 2 bases short and J 6 bases short, with 13 bases between. The CDR3 consists of 14 residues. Germline CDR1 is SGHRS and CDR2 is YFSETQ. DNA of the CDR3: TGCGCCAGCAGCTTTGGTGGCCGAGAGGATACGCAGTATTTT. This translates into CASSFGGREDTQYF.